This paragraph covers one TCR beta chain sequence. This specimen belongs to a study of blood T cell repertoires in COVID-19. Libraries were prepared by immunoSEQ multiplex PCR; TCRdb keeps only in-frame clonotypes and omits some of them. Among approximately 300,000 clones listed, 75% to 95% were seen once. This CDR3 spans 14 amino acids. Trimming took off 1 base at V and 1 base at J, with 8 bases between the two ends. Germline V gives CDR1 SGHRS, CDR2 YFSETQ. The sequence derives from a woman aged 25-40 years with COVID-19, enrolled during active disease. Sequencing was done on a sample of peripheral blood. This chain joins TRBV5-1 and TRBJ2-5; D is ambiguous. The CDR3 is CASSLSNIQETQYF. The CDR3, as DNA: TGCGCCAGCAGCTTGTCGAACATCCAAGAGACCCAGTACTTC.